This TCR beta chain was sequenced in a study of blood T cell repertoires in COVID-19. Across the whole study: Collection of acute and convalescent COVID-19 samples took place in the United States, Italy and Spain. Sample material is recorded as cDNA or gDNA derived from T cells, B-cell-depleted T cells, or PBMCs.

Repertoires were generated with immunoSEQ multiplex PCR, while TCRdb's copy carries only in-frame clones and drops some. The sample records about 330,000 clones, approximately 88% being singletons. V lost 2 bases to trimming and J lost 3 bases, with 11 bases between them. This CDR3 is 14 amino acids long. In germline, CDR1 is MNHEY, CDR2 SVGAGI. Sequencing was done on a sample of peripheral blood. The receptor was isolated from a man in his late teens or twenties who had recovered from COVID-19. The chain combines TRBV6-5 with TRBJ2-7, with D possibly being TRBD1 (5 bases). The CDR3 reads CASSYGANSYEQYF. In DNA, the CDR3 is TGTGCCAGCAGTTACGGGGCAAACAGCTACGAGCAGTACTTC.